The source of this TCR beta chain is a study of T cells in Graves' hyperthyroidism and ophthalmopathy. The CDR3 has 17 amino acids. V shed 2 bases and J 1 base; nucleotides not matched to a gene: 8. From germline, CDR1 is SGDLS and CDR2 YYNGEE. Amplified regions were TCR beta CDR3 sequences from RNA transcripts. With the HTBI primer set, the TCR CDR3 went through a first round of RT-PCR. Each CDR3 protein gets one entry after TCRdb re-called the multiplex PCR reads with MiXCR. The table includes about 540,000 distinct CDR3 sequences, 40% to 55% detected once. An absence of ophthalmopathy progression within 18 months meant stable Graves' hyperthyroidism.

The genes are TRBV9 and TRBJ2-2, with 7 bases lining up with TRBD1. Sequenced sample: peripheral blood or thyroid tissue (not recorded which). This TCR was sampled from a woman between 18 and 29 years old with Graves' hyperthyroidism. The CDR3: CASSVPDRAKNTGELFF. CDR3 DNA: TGTGCCAGCAGCGTCCCCGACAGGGCTAAGAACACCGGGGAGCTGTTTTTT.